The rows below give T cell receptor beta chains drawn from one sample of a study of T cell repertoires in aging, cancer and after chemotherapy. MiXCR was run by TCRdb on the multiplex PCR reads, yielding one entry per CDR3 protein. The sample consists of some 4,000 distinct CDR3 sequences, roughly 28% of them appearing once. Sequencing input: blood. These TCRs come from a human donor in good health. The CDR3 runs from the conserved cysteine through the conserved F or W.

J | V | CDR3
TRBJ2-3 | TRBV20-1 | CSARYLAGTDTQYF
TRBJ2-3 | TRBV6-5 | CASNQTGTGVSMSTDTQYF
TRBJ2-5 | TRBV5-1 | CASSYIGRQGGETQYF
TRBJ1-2 | TRBV19 | CASSITPGLNYGYTF
TRBJ2-1 | TRBV27 | CASSSRTGGVLSSYNEQFF
TRBJ2-1 | TRBV19 | CASSPGAYSSYNEQFF
TRBJ1-1 | TRBV11-1 | CASSLAGTGATEAFF
TRBJ1-1 | TRBV20-1 | CSAHRGLGNTEAFF
TRBJ1-4 | TRBV19 | CASSRSEKLFF
TRBJ2-1 | TRBV4-1 | CASSRHTSGSYNEQFF
TRBJ2-4 | TRBV5-5 | CASSSGQRTELAKNIQYF
TRBJ2-7 | TRBV20-1 | CSASGLAGGSSEQYF
TRBJ1-4 | TRBV29-1 | CSVEIVGVNEKLFF
TRBJ2-3 | TRBV10-3 | CAISLAVSTDTQYF
TRBJ1-6 | TRBV20-1 | CSAIADGTGKGPLHF
TRBJ2-2 | TRBV20-1 | CSARDEREYTGELFF
TRBJ2-7 | TRBV5-1 | CASSISGTLILVHEQYF
TRBJ2-2 | TRBV7-9 | CASSRRVGELFF
TRBJ2-2 | TRBV12-5 | CASGPGQGLTGELFF
TRBJ2-1 | TRBV6-4 | CASSLMGGAYNEQFF
TRBJ2-7 | TRBV7-2 | CASSLAVGSHEQYF
TRBJ2-6 | TRBV11-2 | CASSARQPFSPGANVLTF
TRBJ1-1 | TRBV20-1 | CSARQVLSTEAFF
TRBJ1-2 | TRBV10-3 | CATLGGRTTVPANYGYTF
TRBJ2-6 | TRBV7-9 | CASSLGGRGANVLTF
TRBJ2-3 | TRBV12-3/TRBV12-4 | CASSPRGSGRKDTQYF
TRBJ2-3 | TRBV6-1 | CASSDRGRTDTQYF
TRBJ1-2 | TRBV5-4 | CASSPGEGAAYGYTF
TRBJ2-7 | TRBV12-3/TRBV12-4 | CASSLRLGEADGNEQYF
TRBJ2-7 | TRBV5-6 | CASSLVEGIYEQYF
TRBJ1-2 | TRBV4-3 | CASSQDIGGAYGYTF
TRBJ2-1 | TRBV12-3/TRBV12-4 | CASSRTGAYNEQFF
TRBJ2-5 | TRBV6-5 | CASSPFWGENQETQYF
TRBJ1-6 | TRBV30 | CAWSGGLDSPLHF
TRBJ2-5 | TRBV27 | CASSLGLAGGKPPETQYF
TRBJ1-6 | TRBV4-1 | CASSQGPNRGYSPLHF
TRBJ1-2 | TRBV6-5 | CASRPTGRYGYTF
TRBJ1-2 | TRBV6-4 | CASSDWSPPYSVEGGYTF
TRBJ1-3 | TRBV12-3/TRBV12-4 | CASSSRTGGILLSGNTIYF